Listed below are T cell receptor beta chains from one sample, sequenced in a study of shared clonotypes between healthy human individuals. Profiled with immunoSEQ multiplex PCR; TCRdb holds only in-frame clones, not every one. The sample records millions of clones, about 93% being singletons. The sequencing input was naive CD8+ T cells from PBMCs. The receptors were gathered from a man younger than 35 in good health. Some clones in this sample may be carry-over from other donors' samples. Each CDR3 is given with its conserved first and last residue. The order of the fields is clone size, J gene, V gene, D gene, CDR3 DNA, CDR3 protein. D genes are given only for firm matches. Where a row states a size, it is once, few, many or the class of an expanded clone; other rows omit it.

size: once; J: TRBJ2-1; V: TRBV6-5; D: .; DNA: TGTGCCAGCAGTTCAATAGCCGATGAGCAGTTCTTC; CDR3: CASSSIADEQFF
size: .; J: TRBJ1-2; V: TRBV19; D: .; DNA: TGTGCCAGTAGTAAGGGGAGGACACCTAAATTCTATGGCTACACCTTC; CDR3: CASSKGRTPKFYGYTF
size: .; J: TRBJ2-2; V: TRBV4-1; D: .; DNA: TGCGCCAGCAGCCACACGGGCAGGGTGAACACCGGGGAGCTGTTTTTT; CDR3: CASSHTGRVNTGELFF
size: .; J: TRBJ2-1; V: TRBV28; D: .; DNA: TGTGCCAGCAGGCCCCCGGGACAATACTACAATGAGCAGTTCTTC; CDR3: CASRPPGQYYNEQFF
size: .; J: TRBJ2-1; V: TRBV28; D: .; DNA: TGTGCCAGCAGTTTTAGGCTAGTCAAAAACAATGAGCAGTTCTTC; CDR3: CASSFRLVKNNEQFF
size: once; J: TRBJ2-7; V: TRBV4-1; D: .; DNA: TGCGCCAGCAGCCAAGACTCCTCCTACGAGCAGTACTTC; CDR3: CASSQDSSYEQYF
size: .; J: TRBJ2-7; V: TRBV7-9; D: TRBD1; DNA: TGTGCCAGCAGCTCAGACAGGGGATACGAGCAGTACTTC; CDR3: CASSSDRGYEQYF
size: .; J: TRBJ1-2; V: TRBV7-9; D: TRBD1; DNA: TGTGCCAGCAGCTTGTGGACAGGTCCCTATGGCTACACCTTC; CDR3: CASSLWTGPYGYTF
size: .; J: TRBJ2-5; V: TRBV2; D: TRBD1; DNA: TGTGCCAGCGGAGAGGGGGCCGCCCAACAAGAGACCCAGTACTTC; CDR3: CASGEGAAQQETQYF
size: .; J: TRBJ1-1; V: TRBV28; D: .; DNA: TGTGCCAGCAGTTTACCCGGACAGTTTGAAGCTTTCTTT; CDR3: CASSLPGQFEAFF
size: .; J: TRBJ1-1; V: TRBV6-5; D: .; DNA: TGTGCCAGCAGACCACAGATCGGGGCATTTGAAGCTTTCTTT; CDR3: CASRPQIGAFEAFF
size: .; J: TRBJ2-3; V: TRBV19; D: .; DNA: TGTGCCAGTAGTATAGGGTTCAGAGAAATCACAGATACGCAGTATTTT; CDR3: CASSIGFREITDTQYF
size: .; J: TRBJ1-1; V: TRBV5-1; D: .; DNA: TGCGCCAGCAGCGCCAGCCGCAAGTCAGGGGAGTGGACTGAAGCTTTCTTT; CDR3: CASSASRKSGEWTEAFF
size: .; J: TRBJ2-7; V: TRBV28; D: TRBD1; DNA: TGTGCCAGCAGCTTCAGGGACAGGGGTTACCCCCCTCTTGAGCAGTACTTC; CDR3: CASSFRDRGYPPLEQYF
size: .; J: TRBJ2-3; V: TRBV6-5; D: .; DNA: TGTGCCAGCAGTTACTCCGGATTCACAGATACGCAGTATTTT; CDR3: CASSYSGFTDTQYF
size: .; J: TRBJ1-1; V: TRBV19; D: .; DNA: TGTGCCACCGCTTGGAACTCGGGGACTGAAGCTTTCTTT; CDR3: CATAWNSGTEAFF
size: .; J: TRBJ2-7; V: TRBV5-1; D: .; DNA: TGCGCCAGCAGCTTGGTGGACCCCGCCCGGGACGAGCAGTACTTC; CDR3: CASSLVDPARDEQYF
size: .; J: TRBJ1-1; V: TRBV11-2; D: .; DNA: TGTGCCAGCAGCTCCAACAGGGTGGGCACTGAAGCTTTCTTT; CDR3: CASSSNRVGTEAFF
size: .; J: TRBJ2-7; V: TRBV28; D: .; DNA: TGTGCCATCCTACAAGGATGGGAGCAGTACTTC; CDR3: CAILQGWEQYF
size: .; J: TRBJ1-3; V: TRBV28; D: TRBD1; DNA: TGTGCCAGCAGTTCCGGACAGGGGGCTGGAGGAAACACCATATATTTT; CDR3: CASSSGQGAGGNTIYF
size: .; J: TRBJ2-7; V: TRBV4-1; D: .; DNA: TGCGCCAGCAGCCAAGGACAAGACTACGAGCAGTACTTC; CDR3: CASSQGQDYEQYF
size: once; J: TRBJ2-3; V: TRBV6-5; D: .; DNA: TGTGCCAGCAGTTGGGACTCGTTAACACAGGCAGATACGCAGTATTTT; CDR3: CASSWDSLTQADTQYF
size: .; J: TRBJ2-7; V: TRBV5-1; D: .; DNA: TGCGCCAGCAGTAATAGGCTCTCCTACGAGCAGTACTTC; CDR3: CASSNRLSYEQYF
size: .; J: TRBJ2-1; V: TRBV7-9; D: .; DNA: TGTGCCAGCAGCTCGGCGTGGGGCAGCCACAATGAGCAGTTCTTC; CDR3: CASSSAWGSHNEQFF
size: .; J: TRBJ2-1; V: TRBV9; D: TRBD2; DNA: TGTGCCAGCAGCGTAGGTAGCGGGATGTCCTACAATGAGCAGTTCTTC; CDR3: CASSVGSGMSYNEQFF
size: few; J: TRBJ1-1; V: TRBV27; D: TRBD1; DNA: TGTGCCACCAAACAGGGGTTGGGGACTGAAGCTTTCTTT; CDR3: CATKQGLGTEAFF
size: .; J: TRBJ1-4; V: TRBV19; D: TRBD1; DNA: TGTGCCAGTAGCGCTCGCCCGGGACAGCCCTTTGAAAAACTGTTTTTT; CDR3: CASSARPGQPFEKLFF
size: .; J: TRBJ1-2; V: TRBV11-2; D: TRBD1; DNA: TGTGCCAGCAGCTCCTCGGACAGGGGGCCCGGCTACACCTTC; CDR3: CASSSSDRGPGYTF
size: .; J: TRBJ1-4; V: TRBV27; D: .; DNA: TGTGCCAGCAGTTTCGGTAATGAAAAACTGTTTTTT; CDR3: CASSFGNEKLFF
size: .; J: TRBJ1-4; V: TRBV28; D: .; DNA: TGTGCCAGCAGTTTCCAGGGTGGAAATAATGAAAAACTGTTTTTT; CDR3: CASSFQGGNNEKLFF
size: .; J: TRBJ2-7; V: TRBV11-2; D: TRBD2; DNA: TGTGCCAGCAGCTTAGTATTGGGCGGGGGGCCCTTGTACGAGCAGTACTTC; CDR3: CASSLVLGGGPLYEQYF
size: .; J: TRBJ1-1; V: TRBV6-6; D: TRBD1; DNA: TGTGCCAGCTGGCAGGGGGCTAGGAACACTGAAGCTTTCTTT; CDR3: CASWQGARNTEAFF
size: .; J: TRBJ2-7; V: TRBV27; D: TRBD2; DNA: TGTGCCAGCAGCCTACTAGCGGGAGAACCCTACGAGCAGTACTTC; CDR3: CASSLLAGEPYEQYF
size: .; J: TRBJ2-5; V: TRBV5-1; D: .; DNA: TGCGCCAGCAGCTTAGGGGGGTCTACCCGGACCCAGTACTTC; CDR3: CASSLGGSTRTQYF
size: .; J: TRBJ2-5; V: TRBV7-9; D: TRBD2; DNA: TGTGCCAGCAGCTTAAGTGTCCTAGCGGGACTACAAGAGACCCAGTACTTC; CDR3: CASSLSVLAGLQETQYF
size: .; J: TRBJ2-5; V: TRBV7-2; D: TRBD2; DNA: TGTGCCAGCAGCCCCCGACTAGCGAGCCTCCAAGAGACCCAGTACTTC; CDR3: CASSPRLASLQETQYF
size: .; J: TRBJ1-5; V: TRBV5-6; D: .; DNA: TGTGCCAGCAGCTTGGCCGGAGGACAGAGGAGCAATCAGCCCCAGCATTTT; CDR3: CASSLAGGQRSNQPQHF
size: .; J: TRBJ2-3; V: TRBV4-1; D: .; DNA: TGCGCCAGCAGCCAAGTATTGGGCACAGATACGCAGTATTTT; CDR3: CASSQVLGTDTQYF
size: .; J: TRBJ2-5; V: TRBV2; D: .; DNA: TGTGCCAGCAGGCCACCCGGGACCCCCCTCGAGACCCAGTACTTC; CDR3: CASRPPGTPLETQYF
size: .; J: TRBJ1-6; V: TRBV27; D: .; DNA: TGTGCCAGCACTAGGGACGTGAATTCACCCCTCCACTTT; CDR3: CASTRDVNSPLHF
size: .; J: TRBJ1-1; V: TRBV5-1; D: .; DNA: TGCGCCAGCAGGGTGAACACTGAAGCTTTCTTT; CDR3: CASRVNTEAFF
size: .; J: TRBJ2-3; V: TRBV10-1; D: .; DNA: TGCGCCAGCAGTGATAAGCAGGTTACAGATACGCAGTATTTT; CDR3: CASSDKQVTDTQYF